The 7 T cell receptor beta chains reported below all come from one sample, sequenced in a study of blood T cell repertoires in COVID-19. The assay was immunoSEQ multiplex PCR, and TCRdb's table has in-frame clones only and misses some. The sample lists about 530,000 clones; about 89% were seen once. The sequenced material came from peripheral blood. These receptors all come from a woman between 50 and 59 years old with COVID-19, enrolled during active disease.

The chain has TRBV29-1 and TRBJ1-1; weak D call: TRBD1 (5 bases). Trimming took 7 bases from V and 7 from J, leaving 13 bases between them. CDR1 and CDR2 (germline): SQVTM, ANQGSEA. CDR3 length: 11 residues. CDR3 nucleotide sequence: TGCAGCGGTTTTAATCAGGGTGAAGCTTTCTTT. Translating gives CSGFNQGEAFF.

This chain joins TRBV7-9 and TRBJ2-1, with 11 bases identical to TRBD2. The CDR3 is 19 residues long. Losses at the gene ends were 5 bases for V and 0 bases for J; bases not matched to a gene: 12. Germline lookup yields CDR1 SEHNR and CDR2 FQNEAQ (reference sequence). The CDR3 loop is CASSPSWASGGSSYNEQFF. CDR3 nucleotides: TGTGCCAGCAGCCCCAGTTGGGCTAGCGGGGGGAGCTCCTACAATGAGCAGTTCTTC.

The CDR3 here is CASRRKRVTAVWNEQYF. The CDR3 DNA sequence: TGTGCCAGCAGACGGAAGAGGGTTACAGCGGTCTGGAACGAGCAGTACTTC. The gene calls are TRBV7-8 and TRBJ2-7; weak D call: TRBD2 (5 bases). This CDR3 has 17 residues. The V and J ends lost 6 bases and 5 bases respectively, with 26 bases between them. CDR1 and CDR2 (germline): SGHVS, FQNEAQ.

This clone appeared a single time. The chain uses TRBV7-6 and TRBJ2-3; 14 bases are shared with TRBD2. Germline CDR1 is SGHVS and CDR2 is FNYEAQ. The CDR3 runs 22 residues. Trimming cost V 1 base and J 0 bases; bases outside gene matches: 15. The CDR3 loop is CASSLVPVGLAGAATSTDTQYF. CDR3 DNA sequence: TGTGCCAGCAGCTTAGTACCTGTGGGACTAGCGGGGGCCGCCACTAGCACAGATACGCAGTATTTT.

This chain connects TRBV11-3 to TRBJ2-1; possibly TRBD1 for D (6 bases). The CDR3 contains 17 residues. Looked up from germline, CDR1 is SGHNT and CDR2 is YENEEA. Trimming took off 0 bases at V and 4 bases at J, with 16 bases between the two ends. The CDR3 is CASSLELSRGPYNEQFF. The CDR3 nucleotides are TGTGCCAGCAGCTTAGAATTATCCAGGGGACCGTACAATGAGCAGTTCTTC.

This chain joins TRBV11-3 and TRBJ2-3; the D gene is possibly TRBD2 (7 bases). Germline CDR1 is SGHNT and CDR2 is YENEEA. CDR3 length: 13 residues. V was cut by 6 bases and J by 4 bases, with 11 bases left in between. The CDR3: CASRGGGADTQYF. The CDR3 DNA reads as TGTGCCAGCAGGGGCGGGGGCGCAGATACGCAGTATTTT. The variable domain in full, with the rest retrieved from reference TRBV11-3 and TRBJ2-3, is EAGVVQSPRYKIIEKKQPVAFWCNPISGHNTLYWYLQNLGQGPELLIRYENEEAVDDSQLPKDRFSAERLKGVDSTLKIQPAELGDSAVYLCASRGGGADTQYFGPGTRLTVL.

This chain links TRBV5-1 with TRBJ2-2, with TRBD1 matching 8 bases. Germline trimming cut 4 bases from V and 4 bases from J; bases unmatched to any gene: 12. Germline V lookup: CDR1 SGHRS, CDR2 YFSETQ. This CDR3 comprises 17 residues. In DNA, the CDR3 is TGCGCCAGCAGCCAGTCCCCGGGACAGGTGCTCACCGGGGAGCTGTTTTTT. Encoded protein: CASSQSPGQVLTGELFF.